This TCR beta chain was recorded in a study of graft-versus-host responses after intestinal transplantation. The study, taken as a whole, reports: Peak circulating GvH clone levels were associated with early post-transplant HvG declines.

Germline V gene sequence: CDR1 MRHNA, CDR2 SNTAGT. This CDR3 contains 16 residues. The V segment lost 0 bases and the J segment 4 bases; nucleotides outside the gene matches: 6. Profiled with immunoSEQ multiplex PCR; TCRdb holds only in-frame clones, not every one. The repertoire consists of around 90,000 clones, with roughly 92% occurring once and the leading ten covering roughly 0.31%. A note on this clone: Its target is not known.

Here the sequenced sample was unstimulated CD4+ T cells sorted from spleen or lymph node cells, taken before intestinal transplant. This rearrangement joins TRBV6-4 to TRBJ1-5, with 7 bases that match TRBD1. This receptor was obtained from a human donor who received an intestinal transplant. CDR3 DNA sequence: TGTGCCAGCAGTGACTCGGGGACAGTAGAAAATCAGCCCCAGCATTTT. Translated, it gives CASSDSGTVENQPQHF.